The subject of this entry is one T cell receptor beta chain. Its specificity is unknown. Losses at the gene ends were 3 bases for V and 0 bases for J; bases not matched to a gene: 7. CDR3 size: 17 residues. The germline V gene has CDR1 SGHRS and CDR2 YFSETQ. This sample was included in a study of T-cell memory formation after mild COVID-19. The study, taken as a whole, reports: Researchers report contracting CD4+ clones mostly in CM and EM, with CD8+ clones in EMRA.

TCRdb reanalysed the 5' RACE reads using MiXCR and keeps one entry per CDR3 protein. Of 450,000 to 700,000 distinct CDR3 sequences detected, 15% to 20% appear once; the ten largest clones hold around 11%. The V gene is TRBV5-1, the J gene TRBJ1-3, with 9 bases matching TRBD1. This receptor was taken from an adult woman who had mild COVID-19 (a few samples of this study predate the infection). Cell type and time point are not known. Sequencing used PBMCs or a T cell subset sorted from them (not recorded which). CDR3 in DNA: TGCGCCAGCAGCTGGGGACAGGGAGTTTTCTCTGGAAACACCATATATTTT. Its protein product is CASSWGQGVFSGNTIYF.